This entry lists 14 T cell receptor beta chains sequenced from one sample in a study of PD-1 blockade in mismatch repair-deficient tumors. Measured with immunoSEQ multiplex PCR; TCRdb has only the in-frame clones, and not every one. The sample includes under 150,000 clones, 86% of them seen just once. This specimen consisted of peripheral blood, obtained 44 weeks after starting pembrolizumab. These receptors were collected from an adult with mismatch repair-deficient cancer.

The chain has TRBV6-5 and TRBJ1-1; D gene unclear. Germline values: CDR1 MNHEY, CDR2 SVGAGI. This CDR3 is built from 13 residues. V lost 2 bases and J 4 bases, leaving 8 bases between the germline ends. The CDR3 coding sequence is TGTGCCAGCAGTTACAAGGAAAGCACTGAAGCTTTCTTT. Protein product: CASSYKESTEAFF.

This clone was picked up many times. CDR3 in DNA: TGTGCCAGCAGTCTTCAGGGAGGCAATCAGCCCCAGCATTTT. As protein: CASSLQGGNQPQHF. V and J are TRBV2 and TRBJ1-5, with a possible D match to TRBD1 (5 bases). Germline V gene sequence: CDR1 SNHLY, CDR2 FYNNEI. V was clipped by 5 bases and J by 2 bases, with 10 bases between them. This CDR3 has 14 residues.

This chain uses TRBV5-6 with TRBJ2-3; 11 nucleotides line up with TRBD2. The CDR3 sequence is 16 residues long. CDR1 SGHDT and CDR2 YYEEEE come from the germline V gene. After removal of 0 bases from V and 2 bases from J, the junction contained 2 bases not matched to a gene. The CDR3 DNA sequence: TGTGCCAGCAGCTTGGGACTAGCGGGAACCACAGATACGCAGTATTTT. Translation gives CASSLGLAGTTDTQYF.

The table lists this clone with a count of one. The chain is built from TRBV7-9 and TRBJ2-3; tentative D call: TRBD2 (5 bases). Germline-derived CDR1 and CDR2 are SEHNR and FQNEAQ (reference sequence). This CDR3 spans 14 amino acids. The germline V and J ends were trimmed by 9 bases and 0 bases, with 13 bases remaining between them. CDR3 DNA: TGTGCCAGTAGCGAAGGCACTAGCACAGATACGCAGTATTTT. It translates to CASSEGTSTDTQYF.

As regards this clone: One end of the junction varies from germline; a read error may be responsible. This chain's CDR3 is CASSQTLAGVYNEQFF. The CDR3 DNA reads as TGCGCCAGCAGCCAAACGCTAGCGGGAGTGTACAATGAGCAGTTCTTC. The chain recombines TRBV5-4 with TRBJ2-1, with TRBD2 matching 10 bases. The CDR3 is 16 residues long. The germline gives CDR1 SGHNT, CDR2 YYREEE (reference sequence).

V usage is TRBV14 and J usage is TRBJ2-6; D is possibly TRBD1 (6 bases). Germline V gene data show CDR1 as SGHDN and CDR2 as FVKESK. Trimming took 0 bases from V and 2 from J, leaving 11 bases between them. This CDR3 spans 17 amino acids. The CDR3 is CASSQDRGEAGANVLTF. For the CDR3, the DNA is TGTGCCAGCAGCCAAGACAGGGGAGAAGCTGGGGCCAACGTCCTGACTTTC.

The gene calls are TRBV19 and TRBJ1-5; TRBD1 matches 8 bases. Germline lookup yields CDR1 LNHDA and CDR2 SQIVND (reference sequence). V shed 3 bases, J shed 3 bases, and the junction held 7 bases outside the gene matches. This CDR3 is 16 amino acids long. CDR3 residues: CASSMTGDWVNQPQHF. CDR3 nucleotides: TGTGCCAGTAGTATGACAGGGGATTGGGTCAATCAGCCCCAGCATTTT.

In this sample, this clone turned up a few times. CDR3 bases: TGTGCCAGCCGCGGGACAGGGTCCACCGGGGAGCTGTTTTTT. Translated, it gives CASRGTGSTGELFF. The chain combines TRBV18 with TRBJ2-2, with TRBD1 matching over 9 bases. J was trimmed by 4 bases and V by 8 bases; bases with no gene match: 5. CDR1 is KGHSH and CDR2 is LQKENI in the germline V gene. The CDR3 loop spans 14 amino acids. Looking up the rest from reference TRBV18 and TRBJ2-2 gives the full variable domain: NAGVMQNPRHLVRRRGQEARLRCSPMKGHSHVYWYRQLPEEGLKFMVYLQKENIIDESGMPKERFSAEFPKEGPSILRIQQVVRGDSAAYFCASRGTGSTGELFFGEGSRLTVL.

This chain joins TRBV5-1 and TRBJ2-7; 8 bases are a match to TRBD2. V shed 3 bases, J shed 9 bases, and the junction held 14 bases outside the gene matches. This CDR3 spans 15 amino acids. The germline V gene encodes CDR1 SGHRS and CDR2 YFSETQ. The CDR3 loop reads CASSSDSGGGHGQYF. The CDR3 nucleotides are TGCGCCAGCAGCTCAGACAGCGGGGGAGGGCACGGGCAGTACTTC.

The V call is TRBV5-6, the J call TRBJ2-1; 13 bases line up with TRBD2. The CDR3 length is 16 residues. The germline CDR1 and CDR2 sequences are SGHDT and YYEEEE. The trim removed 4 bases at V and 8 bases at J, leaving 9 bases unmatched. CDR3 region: CASSIPGLAGVHEQFF. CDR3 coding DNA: TGTGCCAGCAGCATCCCCGGACTAGCGGGAGTTCATGAGCAGTTCTTC. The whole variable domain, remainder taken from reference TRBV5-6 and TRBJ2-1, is DAGVTQSPTHLIKTRGQQVTLRCSPKSGHDTVSWYQQALGQGPQFIFQYYEEEERQRGNFPDRFSGHQFPNYSSELNVNALLLGDSALYLCASSIPGLAGVHEQFFGPGTRLTVL.

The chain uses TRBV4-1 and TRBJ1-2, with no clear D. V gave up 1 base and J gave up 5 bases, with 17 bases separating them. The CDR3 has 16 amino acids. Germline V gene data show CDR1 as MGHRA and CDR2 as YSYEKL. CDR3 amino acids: CASSQGIGGYKYGYTF. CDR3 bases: TGCGCCAGCAGCCAAGGGATTGGAGGGTACAAATATGGCTACACCTTC.

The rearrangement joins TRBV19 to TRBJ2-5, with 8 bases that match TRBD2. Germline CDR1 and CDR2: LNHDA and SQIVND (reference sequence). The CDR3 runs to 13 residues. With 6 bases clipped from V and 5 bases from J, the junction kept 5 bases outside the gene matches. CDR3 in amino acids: CASRSGSVETQYF. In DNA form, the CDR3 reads TGTGCCAGTAGGAGCGGGAGTGTCGAGACCCAGTACTTC.

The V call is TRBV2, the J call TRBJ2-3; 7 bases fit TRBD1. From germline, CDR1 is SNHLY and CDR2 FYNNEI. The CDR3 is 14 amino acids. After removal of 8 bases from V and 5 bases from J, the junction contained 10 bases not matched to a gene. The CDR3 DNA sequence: TGTGCCAGCGGATTGACAGGGCGGTTAGATACGCAGTATTTT. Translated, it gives CASGLTGRLDTQYF. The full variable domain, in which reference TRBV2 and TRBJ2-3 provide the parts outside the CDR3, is EPEVTQTPSHQVTQMGQEVILRCVPISNHLYFYWYRQILGQKVEFLVSFYNNEISEKSEIFDDQFSVERPDGSNFTLKIRSTKLEDSAMYFCASGLTGRLDTQYFGPGTRLTVL.

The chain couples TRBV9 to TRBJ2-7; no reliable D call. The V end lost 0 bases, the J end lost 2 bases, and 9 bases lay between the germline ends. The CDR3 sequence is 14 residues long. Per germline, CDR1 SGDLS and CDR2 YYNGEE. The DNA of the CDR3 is TGTGCCAGCAGCGTAGGTAGAGAAACCTACGAGCAGTACTTC. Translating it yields CASSVGRETYEQYF.